These 15 T cell receptor beta chains came from one sample sequenced in a study of blood T cells in healthy people across ages. Primed by a sample-barcoded 5' primer and a J-beta primer mix, a second PCR proceeded for about 7 to 11 cycles. TCRdb fed the 5' RACE reads into MiXCR, producing one record per CDR3 protein. The sample has approximately 690,000 distinct CDR3 sequences, less than 45% seen once. Sequencing was done on a sample of blood. The receptors shown here come from a man of 80 years or more in good health.

The genes are TRBV6-1 and TRBJ2-1; 7 bases line up with TRBD2. The CDR3 runs to 14 residues. The junction had 8 bases not matched to a gene; V was cut back by 6 bases and J by 6 bases. Per the germline V gene, CDR1 is MNHNS and CDR2 is SASEGT. DNA of the CDR3: TGTGCCAGCAGACTACTAGCGCCCGGCAATGAGCAGTTCTTC. This gives the protein CASRLLAPGNEQFF.

The chain joins TRBV6-2 or TRBV6-3 to TRBJ2-7; D tentatively fits TRBD1 or TRBD2 (6 bases each). Near its end, the DNA agrees better with TRBJ2-5, so the J call may be wrong. Germline-derived CDR1 and CDR2 are MNHEY and SVGEGT. The CDR3 is 14 amino acids. The DNA for the CDR3 is TGTGCCAGCAGCCAGTACCGGGGGCGGGGGACCCAGTACTTC. Translation: CASSQYRGRGTQYF.

This chain joins TRBV6-2 or TRBV6-3 and TRBJ1-2, with 8 bases that match TRBD1. CDR1 is MNHEY and CDR2 is SVGEGT in the germline V gene. The CDR3 is 14 amino acids. J was trimmed by 8 bases and V by 4 bases; bases with no gene match: 9. CDR3 in amino acids: CASSWPGQGSGYTF. Written as DNA, the CDR3 is TGTGCCAGCAGTTGGCCTGGACAGGGAAGCGGCTACACCTTC.

This clonotype has more than one count but fewer than ten. This may be a read error: a much more frequent sequence differs by one nucleotide. CDR3 region: CASCLGSYNEQFF. The CDR3 DNA reads as TGTGCCAGCTGCTTAGGCAGTTACAATGAGCAGTTCTTC. The chain links TRBV7-9 to TRBJ2-1, with D unclear. Germline CDR1 and CDR2: SEHNR and FQNEAQ (reference sequence). This CDR3 comprises 13 residues.

This clonotype was seen repeatedly, ten times or more. The genes are TRBV20-1 and TRBJ1-6; no clear D. From germline, CDR1 is DFQATT and CDR2 SNEGSKA (reference sequence). The V end lost 5 bases, the J end lost 4 bases, and 6 bases lay between the germline ends. CDR3 length: 12 amino acids. The CDR3 loop is CSAGKYNSPLHF. CDR3 bases: TGCAGTGCTGGCAAATATAATTCACCCCTCCACTTT.

This sequence joins TRBV6-2 or TRBV6-3 and TRBJ2-2; 7 bases align to TRBD2. V shed 5 bases, J shed 0 bases, and the junction held 9 bases outside the gene matches. This CDR3 has 17 amino acids. Germline V lookup: CDR1 MNHEY, CDR2 SVGEGT. CDR3 bases: TGTGCCAGCAGTCGACTAGCTCCAGATCCGAACACCGGGGAGCTGTTTTTT. Its translation is CASSRLAPDPNTGELFF.

Many counts were recorded for this clonotype. The chain is built from TRBV10-3 and TRBJ2-1; TRBD1 agrees at 10 bases. Germline V CDR1 and CDR2: ENHRY, SYGVKD. V was pared by 3 bases and J by 9 bases, with 5 bases of the junction left unmatched. The CDR3 totals 14 residues. The chain's CDR3 is CAISDGTGVSEQFF. The CDR3, as DNA: TGTGCCATCAGTGATGGGACAGGGGTTTCTGAGCAGTTCTTC.

The rearrangement links TRBV6-6 to TRBJ2-5; 7 bases are shared with TRBD2. This CDR3 region has 14 residues. V lost 6 bases to trimming and J lost 2 bases; unmatched junction nucleotides: 6. CDR1 MNHNY and CDR2 SVGAGI come from the germline V gene (reference sequence). The CDR3 DNA is TGTGCCAGCAGACCACCGGGGGGACAAGAGACCCAGTACTTC. Translating it yields CASRPPGGQETQYF.

The rearrangement links TRBV3-1 to TRBJ1-1; D ambiguous. The V gene's germline CDR1 is LGHDT and CDR2 YNNKEL (reference sequence). The CDR3 sequence is 13 residues long. Between the trimmed V and J ends, which lost 7 bases and 5 bases, there was a span of 14 bases. This CDR3 reads CASTGPGKTEAFF. DNA of the CDR3: TGTGCCAGCACCGGGCCGGGGAAGACTGAAGCTTTCTTT.

V and J are TRBV20-1 and TRBJ2-7; 7 nucleotides line up with TRBD1. Germline V CDR1 and CDR2: DFQATT, SNEGSKA (reference sequence). J was trimmed by 3 bases and V by 2 bases; bases with no gene match: 4. This CDR3 is 13 amino acids long. The CDR3 loop reads CSARRQGFYEQYF. CDR3 bases: TGCAGTGCTAGAAGACAGGGCTTCTACGAGCAGTACTTC.

The CDR3: CSARNRLYLEKLFF. The DNA for the CDR3 is TGCAGTGCTAGAAATCGACTGTACCTTGAAAAACTGTTTTTT. The rearrangement joins TRBV20-1 to TRBJ1-4; unclear D gene. CDR1 DFQATT and CDR2 SNEGSKA come from the germline V gene (reference sequence). CDR3 length: 14 amino acids. Trimming left V 2 bases short and J 7 bases short, with 14 bases between.

Ten or more counts support this clonotype. This sequence joins TRBV12-3 or TRBV12-4 and TRBJ1-2, with TRBD1 matching 7 bases. V shed 6 bases, J shed 2 bases, and the junction held 3 bases outside the gene matches. The CDR3 consists of 13 residues. The CDR3 DNA reads TGTGCCAGCAGGGGGACAGCAAACTATGGCTACACCTTC. It encodes CASRGTANYGYTF.

The V call is TRBV20-1, the J call TRBJ2-1, with TRBD2 matching 8 bases. The germline V gene has CDR1 DFQATT and CDR2 SNEGSKA (reference sequence). V was pared by 0 bases and J by 6 bases, with 7 bases of the junction left unmatched. The CDR3 has 15 residues. As DNA, the CDR3 is TGCAGTGCTAGAGACCCTGGGACTAGTACCAATGAGCAGTTCTTC. The encoded protein is CSARDPGTSTNEQFF.

The chain links TRBV12-3 or TRBV12-4 to TRBJ2-3; 10 nucleotides line up with TRBD2. The V gene end was trimmed by 5 bases and the J gene end by 4 bases; junction bases not matched to a gene: 12. The CDR3 is made up of 17 amino acids. The CDR3, as DNA: TGTGCCAGCAGTAGACAAACAGGAGGGACTAGCGCAGATACGCAGTATTTT. Translating it yields CASSRQTGGTSADTQYF.

This clonotype was counted only a few times. The gene calls are TRBV5-1 and TRBJ2-1; 10 bases map to TRBD2. The CDR3 is made up of 16 amino acids. CDR1 is SGHRS, CDR2 YFSETQ, per germline. The V segment lost 1 base and the J segment 4 bases; nucleotides outside the gene matches: 5. CDR3 loop: CASSLRSLAGYNEQFF. The CDR3 coding sequence is TGCGCCAGCAGCTTGCGTTCACTAGCGGGGTACAATGAGCAGTTCTTC.